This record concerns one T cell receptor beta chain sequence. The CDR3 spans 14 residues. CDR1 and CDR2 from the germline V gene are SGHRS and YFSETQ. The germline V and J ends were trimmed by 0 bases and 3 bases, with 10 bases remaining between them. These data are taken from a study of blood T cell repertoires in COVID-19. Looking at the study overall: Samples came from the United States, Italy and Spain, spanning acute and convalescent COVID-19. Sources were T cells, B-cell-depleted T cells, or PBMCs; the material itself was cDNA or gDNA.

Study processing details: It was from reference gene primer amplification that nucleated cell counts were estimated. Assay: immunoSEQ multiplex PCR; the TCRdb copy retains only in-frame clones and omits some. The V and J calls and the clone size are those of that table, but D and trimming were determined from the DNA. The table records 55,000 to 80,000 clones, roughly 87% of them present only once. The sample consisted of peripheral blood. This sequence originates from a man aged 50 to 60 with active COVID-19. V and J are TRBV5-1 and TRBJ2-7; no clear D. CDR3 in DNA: TGCGCCAGCAGCTTGGCAATGGCCAACTACGAGCAGTACTTC. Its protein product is CASSLAMANYEQYF. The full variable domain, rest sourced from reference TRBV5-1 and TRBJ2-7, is KAGVTQTPRYLIKTRGQQVTLSCSPISGHRSVSWYQQTPGQGLQFLFEYFSETQRNKGNFPGRFSGRQFSNSRSEMNVSTLELGDSALYLCASSLAMANYEQYFGPGTRLTVT.